The 5 T cell receptor beta chains given below trace back to one sample, sequenced in a study of T cell clonality in common variable immunodeficiency. Sequencing was performed with immunoSEQ multiplex PCR; in TCRdb, only in-frame clones are kept and a portion is missing. This specimen shows roughly 15,000 clones; the ten leading clones hold 4.9%. For these receptors, no antigen is known. The study's findings and limits: Common variable immunodeficiency TCR beta sequences reportedly had fewer deletions and N-nucleotide insertions.

Sequencing was carried out using peripheral blood mononuclear cells. These receptors originate from a human donor with common variable immunodeficiency.

The CDR3 reads CASSVSGLPSYEQYF. Incomplete CDR3 DNA: TGTGCCAGTAGTGTAAGCGGACTGCCCTCCTACGAG. The J gene is TRBJ2-7, the V gene TRBV19, with a possible D match to TRBD2 (5 bases). The observed sequence ends 3 residues before the CDR3 terminus, with the missing tail filled in from the germline J gene. This CDR3 spans 15 amino acids. The V end lost 5 bases, the J end lost 0 bases, and 14 bases lay between the germline ends. The germline V gene has CDR1 LNHDA and CDR2 SQIVND (reference sequence).

Details on this clone: From the germline J gene comes the end of the CDR3, since the read stops 3 residues before it. The genes are TRBV6-4 and TRBJ2-5, with 7 bases fitting TRBD1. In germline, CDR1 is MRHNA, CDR2 SNTAGT. Trimming at V came to 0 bases and at J to 4 bases, leaving 17 bases not matched to a gene. CDR3 length equals 19 residues. The CDR3 sequence: CASSDSKVPGTEEGETQYF. CDR3 DNA, as far as it was read: TGTGCCAGCAGTGACTCGAAAGTCCCTGGGACAGAAGAAGGAGAGACC.

On this clone: The read is 3 residues too short to cover the CDR3 end, so that end is filled in from the germline J gene. The rearrangement joins TRBV30 to TRBJ1-5; 8 nucleotides align to TRBD1. Germline lookup yields CDR1 GTSNPN and CDR2 SVGIG (reference sequence). After removal of 0 bases from V and 6 bases from J, the junction contained 7 bases not matched to a gene. The CDR3 totals 15 residues. The DNA read from the CDR3 is TGTGCCTGGAGTGTCAAGACAGGGGTGTCTCAGCCC. Protein product: CAWSVKTGVSQP. The CDR3 reads in full as CAWSVKTGVSQPQHF.

Concerning this clone itself: The read terminates 3 residues ahead of where the CDR3 ends, so the germline J gene completes it. V is TRBV19 and J is TRBJ2-2; TRBD1 might be the D (5 bases). The CDR3 is 17 amino acids. Trimming cost V 7 bases and J 0 bases, with 18 bases left between them. The germline V gene has CDR1 LNHDA and CDR2 SQIVND (reference sequence). CDR3 protein: CASKGRVVSSNTGELFF. Incomplete CDR3 DNA: TGTGCCAGTAAGGGCAGGGTTGTATCCTCGAACACCGGGGAG.

The covered CDR3 bases are TGTGCCAGCGATAGGACAATAGACACTGAA. Translating it yields CASDRTIDTE. The full-length CDR3 reads as CASDRTIDTEAFF. The V gene is TRBV7-9, the J gene TRBJ1-1; a possible D gene is TRBD1 (5 bases). The read terminates 3 residues ahead of where the CDR3 ends, so the germline J gene completes it. Between the trimmed V and J ends, which lost 8 bases and 3 bases, there was a span of 13 bases. This CDR3 has 13 residues. The germline CDR1 and CDR2 sequences are SEHNR and FQNEAQ (reference sequence).